These T cell receptor beta chains were read from a single sample in a study. TCRdb reprocessed the RT-PCR reads with MiXCR, giving one entry per CDR3 protein. The data show hundreds of thousands of distinct CDR3 sequences, 13% to 15% seen once. The source material was memory CD4+ T cells from blood. The origin of the receptors is a female donor in good health, serving as a healthy control. Each CDR3 is given with its conserved first and last residue. The D gene is left open where the match is weak. Some rows have no size entry. The others give once, few or many, or a class for an expanded clone.

few . TRBJ2-7 TRBV24-1 CATSDYHPPYEQYF TGTGCCACCAGTGATTACCACCCTCCCTACGAGCAGTACTTC
many . TRBJ2-2 TRBV10-3 CAIGAAGELFF TGTGCCATCGGAGCGGCCGGGGAGCTGTTTTTT
. . TRBJ1-4 TRBV6-5 CASSYSYSAEKLFF TGTGCCAGCAGTTATTCGTACTCCGCTGAAAAACTGTTTTTT
few . TRBJ1-1 TRBV5-6 CASSLDPQGTNTEAFF TGTGCCAGCAGCTTGGATCCTCAGGGGACGAACACTGAAGCTTTCTTT
. TRBD2 TRBJ2-3 TRBV7-3 CASSMTSGSDTQYF TGTGCCAGCAGCATGACTAGCGGATCAGATACGCAGTATTTT
. . TRBJ2-1 TRBV11-2 CASSYNVGGGAEQFF TGTGCCAGCAGCTATAATGTAGGGGGAGGGGCTGAGCAGTTCTTC
. TRBD2 TRBJ2-3 TRBV5-1 CASSLSPGTSGTDTQYF TGCGCCAGCAGCCTATCTCCCGGGACTAGCGGCACAGATACGCAGTATTTT
. TRBD1 TRBJ1-2 TRBV6-5 CASSFGTGGGNYGYTF TGTGCCAGCAGTTTCGGGACAGGGGGCGGAAACTATGGCTACACCTTC
few . TRBJ2-7 TRBV4-1 CASSQGMTAASYEQYF TGCGCCAGCAGCCAAGGGATGACAGCTGCCTCCTACGAGCAGTACTTC
few . TRBJ2-5 TRBV28 CASALSTGPETQYF TGTGCCAGCGCCCTGTCCACAGGCCCTGAGACCCAGTACTTC
. TRBD1 TRBJ1-2 TRBV10-3 CAISLQGHGYTF TGTGCCATCAGTCTACAGGGGCATGGCTACACCTTC
many TRBD1 TRBJ2-2 TRBV7-7 CASSQGQGITGELFF TGTGCCAGCAGCCAGGGACAGGGCATCACCGGGGAGCTGTTTTTT
few . TRBJ2-5 TRBV28 CASSIGDRETQYF TGTGCCAGCAGCATAGGCGACCGAGAGACCCAGTACTTC
few TRBD2 TRBJ2-3 TRBV20-1 CSASRTSGITDTQYF TGCAGTGCTTCCCGGACTAGCGGTATCACAGATACGCAGTATTTT
. . TRBJ2-1 TRBV25-1 CASSVTGNDEQFF TGTGCCAGCAGTGTGACCGGGAATGATGAGCAGTTCTTC
. . TRBJ1-1 TRBV6-1 CASKTGGNTEAFF TGTGCCAGCAAGACAGGTGGGAACACTGAAGCTTTCTTT
. . TRBJ2-1 TRBV12-3/TRBV12-4 CASSWDREALNNEQFF TGTGCCAGCAGTTGGGACCGCGAGGCCCTCAACAATGAGCAGTTCTTC
. TRBD1 TRBJ2-4 TRBV9 CASSVAGRGHAKNIQYF TGTGCCAGCAGCGTAGCTGGCAGGGGGCACGCCAAAAACATTCAGTACTTC
few . TRBJ1-1 TRBV4-1 CASSQETRVISEAFF TGCGCCAGCAGCCAAGAGACAAGGGTTATCAGTGAAGCTTTCTTT
many . TRBJ2-3 TRBV12-3/TRBV12-4 CASELSGTDTQYF TGTGCCAGCGAATTAAGTGGCACAGATACGCAGTATTTT
many . TRBJ2-1 TRBV27 CASSYGAGSIPNEQFF TGTGCCAGCAGTTATGGGGCGGGGTCTATCCCCAATGAGCAGTTCTTC
. TRBD2 TRBJ2-1 TRBV7-3 CASSKGLAGGEQFF TGTGCCAGCAGCAAAGGACTAGCGGGAGGCGAGCAGTTCTTC
few . TRBJ1-1 TRBV6-6 CASSGQYNTEAFF TGTGCCAGCAGCGGACAGTACAACACTGAAGCTTTCTTT
many . TRBJ2-3 TRBV4-2 CASSQDALVGNRVTDTQYF TGTGCCAGCAGCCAAGACGCCCTAGTCGGCAATAGAGTCACAGATACGCAGTATTTT
. . TRBJ1-1 TRBV7-2 CASSPLGGSGTEAFF TGTGCCAGCAGCCCCCTGGGGGGTTCAGGCACTGAAGCTTTCTTT
. . TRBJ2-7 TRBV20-1 CSATFPTTYEQYF TGCAGTGCGACCTTCCCCACGACCTACGAGCAGTACTTC
few TRBD1 TRBJ2-2 TRBV12-3/TRBV12-4 CASSSQGVVSAGELFF TGTGCCAGCAGTTCCCAGGGGGTGGTGAGTGCCGGGGAGCTGTTTTTT
. . TRBJ1-6 TRBV28 CASSLGKGNSPLHF TGTGCCAGCAGCCTCGGAAAGGGAAATTCACCCCTCCACTTT
. . TRBJ2-2 TRBV7-2 CASSGQHTGELFF TGTGCCAGCAGCGGACAGCACACCGGGGAGCTGTTTTTT
. . TRBJ1-3 TRBV6-5 CASRNGGGMNTIYF TGTGCCAGCAGAAACGGGGGGGGCATGAACACCATATATTTT
. TRBD2 TRBJ2-7 TRBV6-2/TRBV6-3 CASSYLGLADIYEQYF TGTGCCAGCAGTTACTTAGGACTAGCGGACATATACGAGCAGTACTTC
. . TRBJ1-5 TRBV6-5 CASSPDSADQPQHF TGTGCCAGCAGCCCTGACAGTGCTGATCAGCCCCAGCATTTT
few . TRBJ1-2 TRBV7-9 CASSLVQLYGYTF TGTGCCAGCAGCTTAGTGCAGCTCTATGGCTACACCTTC
few . TRBJ2-3 TRBV4-3 CASSQDSRADTQYF TGCGCCAGCAGCCAAGATAGCAGGGCAGATACGCAGTATTTT
. . TRBJ2-7 TRBV5-6 CASSLGLYLDSYEQYF TGTGCCAGCAGCTTGGGGCTTTACTTGGACAGTTACGAGCAGTACTTC
many . TRBJ2-5 TRBV10-3 CATGGGPEETQYF TGTGCAACTGGAGGAGGGCCCGAAGAGACCCAGTACTTC
few TRBD2 TRBJ2-3 TRBV7-6 CASSLGDRGAQYF TGTGCCAGCAGCTTAGGGGACCGGGGGGCGCAGTATTTT
many TRBD2 TRBJ2-1 TRBV20-1 CSARPLHSGGAGYNEQFF TGCAGTGCTCGCCCCTTACATAGCGGGGGGGCCGGGTACAATGAGCAGTTCTTC
. . TRBJ2-7 TRBV12-3/TRBV12-4 CASSSDRQNYEQYF TGTGCCAGCAGTTCTGACAGGCAAAATTACGAGCAGTACTTC
few . TRBJ2-2 TRBV15 CATSRDLAGELFF TGTGCCACCAGCAGAGATCTAGCCGGGGAGCTGTTTTTT
few . TRBJ2-1 TRBV28 CASSAGMWSYNEQFF TGTGCCAGCAGTGCCGGGATGTGGTCCTACAATGAGCAGTTCTTC
once . TRBJ1-2 TRBV28 CASRRQQGHGYTF TGTGCCAGCAGGCGTCAACAGGGACATGGCTACACCTTC
few TRBD1 TRBJ2-7 TRBV29-1 CSVTGGTYEQYF TGCAGCGTTACAGGGGGAACCTACGAGCAGTACTTC
. TRBD2 TRBJ2-3 TRBV24-1 CATSAGGRTDTQYF TGTGCCACCAGTGCGGGAGGACGGACAGATACGCAGTATTTT
few TRBD1 TRBJ2-5 TRBV20-1 CSTRAGTGVRETQYF TGCAGTACAAGAGCGGGGACAGGGGTGAGAGAGACCCAGTACTTC
. TRBD2 TRBJ2-1 TRBV15 CATSRELPIAGLTYNEQFF TGTGCCACCAGCAGAGAGCTTCCCATAGCGGGACTGACCTACAATGAGCAGTTCTTC
. TRBD1 TRBJ2-2 TRBV6-5 CASRTGGESTGELFF TGTGCCAGCAGGACAGGGGGCGAATCCACCGGGGAGCTGTTTTTT
. . TRBJ1-2 TRBV20-1 CSAPARGVYGYTF TGCAGTGCTCCAGCGAGGGGGGTCTATGGCTACACCTTC
. TRBD1 TRBJ2-1 TRBV6-2/TRBV6-3 CASSAGTGRASVYNEQFF TGTGCCAGCAGTGCCGGGACAGGGAGGGCTTCAGTCTACAATGAGCAGTTCTTC